This is a list of T cell receptor beta chains from one sample in a study of technical replicates of blood from a few donors. Repertoires were generated with immunoSEQ multiplex PCR, while TCRdb's copy carries only in-frame clones and drops some. Among about 85,000 clones listed, 85% to 95% were seen once. The specimen sequenced was T cells isolated from PBMCs. The receptor source for this set is a human donor in good health. CDR3s leave out the opening cysteine and the closing phenylalanine or tryptophan. A D gene is named only where the DNA matches it firmly.

NA	TRBV14	ASSLVQTGLFYEQY
TRBD1	TRBV2	ASRDRAHEQY
TRBD2	TRBV5-1	ASSRRKSGSSSTDTQY
NA	TRBV6-5	ASSLAGPALADTQY
TRBD1	TRBV5-8	ASRTGTGLPGANVLT
NA	TRBV19	ASSITGNQPQH
NA	TRBV5-4	ASSPIAGNNEQF
NA	TRBV7-9	ASSSEGLAGANVLT
NA	TRBV14	ASSKATEAF
NA	TRBV29-1	SVVKAVLTDTQY
TRBD1	TRBV5-1	ASRKYNRGLIDEQF
TRBD2	TRBV5-1	ASSSGLAGLYNEQF
NA	TRBV5-5	ASSLAGNEKLF
NA	TRBV28	ASSLSHTGSHQAF
NA	TRBV5-6	ASTRRGWVEQY
NA	TRBV6-1	ASSEAPGRDGYT
NA	TRBV5-5	ASSLVGADYEQY
NA	TRBV14	ASSQEWKGRTEAF
NA	TRBV7-8	ASSFRQAVGLSGNTIY
NA	TRBV6-5	ASSYRYSNQPQH
TRBD2	TRBV27	ASTRTSGRVYEQF
NA	TRBV6-1	ASRVTGPTDTQY
TRBD2	TRBV5-1	ASNPASGGTYNEQF
NA	TRBV2	ASRDGGPYNEQF
NA	TRBV28	ASRNLVEKNPERLMNTEAF
NA	TRBV5-6	ASSLVPPQNTGELF
NA	TRBV11-3	ASSSRLYGMPLH
NA	TRBV6-1	ASGDRNEKLF
NA	TRBV9	ASSAEETQY
NA	TRBV6-5	ASSRGGTEAF
NA	TRBV11-3	ASSKSRITYEQY
TRBD2	TRBV5-1	ASSSRNGRPNNEQF
TRBD1	TRBV10-3	ATADRGIEDTIY
TRBD2	TRBV4-2	ASSQEGGGVQETQY
NA	TRBV19	ASSISGAMTEAF
TRBD1	TRBV5-4	ASSWAGTGPTYEQY
NA	TRBV25-1	ASSDIQGRGYT
TRBD1	TRBV18	ASSPQGVYGYT
TRBD1	TRBV7-9	ASSATGVDYEQY
NA	TRBV7-9	ASSGSGAGNQPQH
NA	TRBV7-3	ASSPDQPQH
NA	TRBV5-1	ASSLLPEDTEAF
TRBD1	TRBV18	ASSHNPRDRGTLGSNQPQH
TRBD2	TRBV25-1	ASSATSWGGEQF
NA	TRBV5-1	ASSLSGGGNTQY
NA	TRBV4-1	ASSQDSGYGSNQPQH
NA	TRBV28	ASSLRSGWSSYNEQF
NA	TRBV28	ASSFGPGISGNTIY
NA	TRBV7-2	ASSFFSSSYNEQF
TRBD1	TRBV28	ATLDGQGEAF
NA	TRBV6-4	ASSDSSVNTEAF